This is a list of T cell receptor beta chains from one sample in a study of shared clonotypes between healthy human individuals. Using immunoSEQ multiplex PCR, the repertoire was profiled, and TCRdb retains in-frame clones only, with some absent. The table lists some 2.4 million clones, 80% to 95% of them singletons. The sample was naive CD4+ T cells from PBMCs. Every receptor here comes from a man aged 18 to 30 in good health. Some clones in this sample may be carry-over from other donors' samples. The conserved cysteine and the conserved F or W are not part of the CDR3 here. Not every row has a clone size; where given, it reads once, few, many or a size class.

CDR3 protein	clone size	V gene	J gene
ATRGDIGQF	NA	TRBV15	TRBJ2-1
ASSLQGSGYNEQF	NA	TRBV5-1	TRBJ2-1
ASSQTSGANVLT	NA	TRBV7-8	TRBJ2-6
ASSLVSGRYDTQY	NA	TRBV7-2	TRBJ2-3
ASSRNSATYEQY	NA	TRBV5-4	TRBJ2-7
ASSPTGPFNQPQH	NA	TRBV5-4	TRBJ1-5
ASSFGETQY	NA	TRBV7-9	TRBJ2-5
ASRPTGGGTEAF	NA	TRBV6-5	TRBJ1-1
ASRMTRDTEAF	once	TRBV6-6	TRBJ1-1
ASSEGETQY	NA	TRBV6-1	TRBJ2-5
ASSLWTGGSTEAF	once	TRBV28	TRBJ1-1
ASRPGLASREQY	NA	TRBV10-2	TRBJ2-5